These 9 T cell receptor beta chains were sequenced from one sample in a study of cytomegalovirus exposure and HLA in healthy donors. Generated by immunoSEQ multiplex PCR, the TCRdb table keeps only in-frame clones and is missing some. The table lists 45,000 to 70,000 clones, under 95% of them singletons. Sequences were obtained from PBMCs. All receptors derive from a young man in good health and CMV-seronegative.

This rearrangement joins TRBV6-6 to TRBJ2-3; 7 nucleotides align to TRBD2. Trimming removed 6 bases from V and 4 bases from J; junction bases left unmatched: 10. The CDR3 is made up of 15 amino acids. Germline V gene lookup returns CDR1 MNHNY and CDR2 SVGAGI (reference sequence). The CDR3 protein is CASRPPAGRADTQYF. CDR3 nucleotides: TGTGCCAGCAGACCACCGGCAGGGAGGGCAGATACGCAGTATTTT.

J is TRBJ1-5 and V is TRBV28; no reliable D call. The germline V gene has CDR1 MDHEN and CDR2 SYDVKM. V was trimmed by 9 bases and J by 7 bases, leaving 19 bases between them. CDR3 length: 14 amino acids. The CDR3 loop is CASSSFGEGQPQHF. The CDR3 DNA sequence: TGTGCCAGTAGCTCCTTCGGCGAGGGCCAGCCCCAGCATTTT.

V gene TRBV7-2 combines with J gene TRBJ2-5, with 11 bases lining up with TRBD2. With V trimmed by 3 bases and J by 3 bases, 9 bases remained unmatched. Germline V gives CDR1 SGHTA, CDR2 FQGNSA. The length of the CDR3 is 17 residues. CDR3 protein: CASSFAGGSGGEETQYF. In nucleotides, the CDR3 is TGTGCCAGCAGCTTTGCAGGGGGTAGCGGGGGGGAAGAGACCCAGTACTTC.

This clone was found a few times. This chain links TRBV7-9 with TRBJ2-3; 7 nucleotides align to TRBD1. Germline-derived CDR1 and CDR2 are SEHNR and FQNEAQ (reference sequence). Trimming took 5 bases from V and 6 from J; bases not matched to a gene: 11. CDR3 length equals 15 residues. The CDR3 sequence is CASSPQGTGADTQYF. In DNA, the CDR3 is TGTGCCAGCAGCCCCCAAGGCACAGGGGCGGATACGCAGTATTTT.

This clone showed up just once. The chain uses TRBV6-5 and TRBJ2-7, with D uncertain. Trimming left V 0 bases short and J 2 bases short, with 5 bases between. From germline, CDR1 is MNHEY and CDR2 SVGAGI. The CDR3 covers 13 residues. The CDR3 spells CASSYSQAYEQYF. In nucleotides, the CDR3 is TGTGCCAGCAGTTACTCCCAGGCCTACGAGCAGTACTTC.

The CDR3 sequence: CASSLVTGGAEKLFF. The CDR3 DNA reads TGTGCCAGCAGCTTAGTGACCGGGGGAGCCGAAAAACTGTTTTTT. The chain links TRBV7-2 to TRBJ1-4; D perhaps matches TRBD1 (5 bases). Trimming took off 1 base at V and 8 bases at J, with 14 bases between the two ends. The germline V gene encodes CDR1 SGHTA and CDR2 FQGNSA. The CDR3 is 15 amino acids.

This chain connects TRBV7-8 to TRBJ1-2; D not resolved. The CDR3 has 14 residues. Per the germline V gene, CDR1 is SGHVS and CDR2 is FQNEAQ. V was shortened by 4 bases and J by 0 bases, with 9 bases between the two germline ends. The CDR3 coding sequence is TGTGCCAGCAGCTGGGCAGCCGCTAACTATGGCTACACCTTC. This translates into CASSWAAANYGYTF. The full variable domain, its missing parts supplied by reference TRBV7-8 and TRBJ1-2, is GAGVSQSPRYKVAKRGQDVALRCDPISGHVSLFWYQQALGQGPEFLTYFQNEAQLDKSGLPSDRFFAERPEGSVSTLKIQRTQQEDSAVYLCASSWAAANYGYTFGSGTRLTVV.

This chain joins TRBV4-3 and TRBJ1-1; unclear D gene. CDR1 is LGHNA and CDR2 is YSLEER in the germline V gene. The CDR3 has 14 residues. The V end was cut by 1 base, the J end by 6 bases, with 12 bases between. CDR3 amino acids: CASSQGAGHAEAFF. The DNA of the CDR3 is TGCGCCAGCAGCCAAGGTGCAGGTCACGCTGAAGCTTTCTTT.

This clone was picked up a small number of times. The chain combines TRBV27 with TRBJ2-7; 11 bases are shared with TRBD2. The CDR3 has 15 amino acids. Germline V lookup: CDR1 MNHEY, CDR2 SMNVEV (reference sequence). V lost 6 bases to trimming and J lost 3 bases; unmatched junction nucleotides: 7. CDR3 residues: CASRTGTSGDYEQYF. The CDR3, as DNA: TGTGCCAGCAGGACTGGGACTAGCGGAGACTACGAGCAGTACTTC.